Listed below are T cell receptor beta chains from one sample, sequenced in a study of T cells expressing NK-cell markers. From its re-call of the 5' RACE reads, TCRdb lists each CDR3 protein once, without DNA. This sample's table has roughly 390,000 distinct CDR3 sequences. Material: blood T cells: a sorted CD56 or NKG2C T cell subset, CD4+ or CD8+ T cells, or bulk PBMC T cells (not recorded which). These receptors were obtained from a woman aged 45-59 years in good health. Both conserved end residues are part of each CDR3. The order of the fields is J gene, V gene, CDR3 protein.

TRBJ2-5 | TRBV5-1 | CASSKRLAGVETQYF
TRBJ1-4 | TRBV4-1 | CASSQVGTGKLFF
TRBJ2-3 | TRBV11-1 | CASSSASGSRTDTQYF
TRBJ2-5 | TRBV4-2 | CASSPGGAETQYF
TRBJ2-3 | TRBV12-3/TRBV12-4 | CASSFGGSTGTDTQYF
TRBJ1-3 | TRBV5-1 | CASSQSWSGGNTIYF
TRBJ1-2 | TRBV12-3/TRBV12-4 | CASSYVGKYYGYTF
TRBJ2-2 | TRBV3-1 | CASSQRLAVTGELFF
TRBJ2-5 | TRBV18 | CASYRDRGIEKTQYF
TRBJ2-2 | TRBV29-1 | CSVRRGTGELFF
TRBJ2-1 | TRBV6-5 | CASSSGTSLGEQFF
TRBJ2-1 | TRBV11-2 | CASSETGTGGFYEQFF
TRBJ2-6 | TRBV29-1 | CSAQGWASGANVLTF
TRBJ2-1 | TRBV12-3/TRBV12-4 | CASSNFAGGPFEQFF
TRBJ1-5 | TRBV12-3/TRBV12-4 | CASSRTGNQPQHF
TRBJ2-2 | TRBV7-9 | CASSEIQGAVTGELFF
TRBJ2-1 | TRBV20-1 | CSAAGQDSYNEQFF
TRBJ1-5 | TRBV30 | CAWASRESQPQHF
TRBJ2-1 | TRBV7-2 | CASSIGLAGEQFF
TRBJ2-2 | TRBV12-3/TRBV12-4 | CASTDSGRHTGELFF
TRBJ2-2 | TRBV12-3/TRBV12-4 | CASSLWGGGTVPGELFF
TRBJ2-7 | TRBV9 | CASSTGINSYEQYF